This paragraph covers one T cell receptor (beta chain) sequence. Its antigen remains unidentified. The record originates from a study of Tregs in tolerant kidney transplant recipients. Study results and caveats: The most relevant donor-specific Treg TCRbeta repertoire apparently came from expansion with activated donor B cells. Biological reproducibility was not directly addressed in this study.

Deletions cut 0 bases from V and 5 bases from J, with 13 bases between. This CDR3 is 16 amino acids long. The V gene's germline CDR1 is ENHRY and CDR2 SYGVKD. CD4+CD25+CD127- Tregs, CD4+CD25- non-Tregs, CD4 and CD8 cells were sorted. TCRdb's table, derived via immunoSEQ multiplex PCR, lists solely in-frame clones and lacks some. The data hold 200,000 to 300,000 clones, with approximately 83% observed a single time. Input material: CD4+ T cells from blood. The J gene is TRBJ2-2, the V gene TRBV10-3; D remains ambiguous. The receptor was isolated from a human donor in good health. This CDR3 is CAISESNTYLTGELFF. CDR3 DNA: TGTGCCATCAGTGAGTCGAACACCTACTTAACCGGGGAGCTGTTTTTT.